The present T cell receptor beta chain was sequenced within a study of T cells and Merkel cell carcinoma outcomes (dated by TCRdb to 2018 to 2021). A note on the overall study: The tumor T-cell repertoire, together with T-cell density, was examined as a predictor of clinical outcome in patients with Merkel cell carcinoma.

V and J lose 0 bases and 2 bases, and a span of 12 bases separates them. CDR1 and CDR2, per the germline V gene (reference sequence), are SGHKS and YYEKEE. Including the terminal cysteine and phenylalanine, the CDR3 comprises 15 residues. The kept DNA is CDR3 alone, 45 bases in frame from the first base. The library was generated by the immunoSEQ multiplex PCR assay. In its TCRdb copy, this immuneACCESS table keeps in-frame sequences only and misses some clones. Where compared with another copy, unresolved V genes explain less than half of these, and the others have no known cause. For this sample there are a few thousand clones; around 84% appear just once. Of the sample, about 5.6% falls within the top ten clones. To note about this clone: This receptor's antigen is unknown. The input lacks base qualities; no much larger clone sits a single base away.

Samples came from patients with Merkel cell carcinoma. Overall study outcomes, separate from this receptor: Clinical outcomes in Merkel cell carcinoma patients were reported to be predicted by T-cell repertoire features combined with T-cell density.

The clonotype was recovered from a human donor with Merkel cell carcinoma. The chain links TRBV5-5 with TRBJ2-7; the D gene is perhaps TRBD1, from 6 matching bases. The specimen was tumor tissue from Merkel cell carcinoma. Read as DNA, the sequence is TGTGCCAGCAGCTTGGACCCGGGACACACCTACGAGCAGTACTTC. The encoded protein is CASSLDPGHTYEQYF.